One sample yielded the 21 T cell receptor beta chains listed below, sequenced in a study of shared clonotypes between healthy human individuals. Sequencing was performed with immunoSEQ multiplex PCR; in TCRdb, only in-frame clones are kept and a portion is missing. The sample has 2 million to 2.5 million clones, around 90% seen once. Sequencing was performed on naive CD4+ T cells from PBMCs. Subset indicated: CD45RA+ positively selected. The source is a man between 18 and 29 years old in good health. Some clones in this sample may be carry-over from other donors' samples.

Of note for this clone: Other DNA sequences in this sample translate to the same CDR3. This chain links TRBV27 with TRBJ1-2; D remains ambiguous. The V end was cut by 5 bases, the J end by 4 bases, with 11 bases between. Germline CDR1 is MNHEY and CDR2 is SMNVEV (reference sequence). The CDR3 sequence is 13 residues long. In nucleotides, the CDR3 is TGTGCCAGCAGTCCAACGGGCCCCTATGGCTACACCTTC. Translated, it gives CASSPTGPYGYTF.

The chain employs TRBV7-2 and TRBJ2-4, with TRBD1 identical over 8 bases. J was trimmed by 13 bases and V by 1 base; bases with no gene match: 0. CDR3 size: 11 residues. Germline values: CDR1 SGHTA, CDR2 FQGNSA. CDR3 loop: CASSLGDRQYF. DNA for the CDR3: TGTGCCAGCAGCTTAGGGGACAGGCAGTACTTC.

The rearrangement uses TRBV6-1 and TRBJ1-5; perhaps TRBD1 as D (6 bases). From germline, CDR1 is MNHNS and CDR2 SASEGT. The CDR3 has 14 residues. Trimming left V 7 bases short and J 1 base short, with 11 bases between. CDR3 loop: CASTNGQSNQPQHF. In DNA, the CDR3 is TGTGCCAGCACTAACGGACAGAGCAATCAGCCCCAGCATTTT.

This sequence joins TRBV30 and TRBJ2-1; D ambiguous. Trimming took 3 bases from V and 0 from J, leaving 15 bases between them. The germline gives CDR1 GTSNPN, CDR2 SVGIG (reference sequence). This CDR3 has 16 residues. CDR3 loop: CAWREYSGYSYNEQFF. DNA for the CDR3: TGTGCCTGGAGGGAATACAGTGGATACTCCTACAATGAGCAGTTCTTC.

In DNA form, the CDR3 reads TGTGCCAGTAGTTCCACGGGGGGCGCATGGTCCGAGCAGTACTTC. Translation gives CASSSTGGAWSEQYF. The chain employs TRBV19 and TRBJ2-7; tentative D call: TRBD2 (7 bases). The germline gives CDR1 LNHDA, CDR2 SQIVND (reference sequence). V was cut by 5 bases and J by 6 bases, with 20 bases left in between. The CDR3 contains 15 residues.

The chain couples TRBV2 to TRBJ2-1; D may correspond to TRBD1 or TRBD2 (5 bases each). Trimming removed 7 bases from V and 8 bases from J, with 12 bases in between. CDR3 length equals 12 residues. Germline values: CDR1 SNHLY, CDR2 FYNNEI. The CDR3 DNA is TGTGCCAGCACAGATCGGGGCGATGAGCAGTTCTTC. Protein: CASTDRGDEQFF. Drawing the rest from reference TRBV2 and TRBJ2-1, the complete variable domain is EPEVTQTPSHQVTQMGQEVILRCVPISNHLYFYWYRQILGQKVEFLVSFYNNEISEKSEIFDDQFSVERPDGSNFTLKIRSTKLEDSAMYFCASTDRGDEQFFGPGTRLTVL.

The chain combines TRBV7-9 with TRBJ2-3; D possibly corresponds to TRBD1 (6 bases). The germline CDR1 and CDR2 sequences are SEHNR and FQNEAQ (reference sequence). Trimming pared 6 bases from V and 0 bases from J, leaving 13 bases between. The CDR3 runs to 15 residues. In DNA form, the CDR3 reads TGTGCCAGCAGGGTGGGACATTCTAGCACAGATACGCAGTATTTT. This encodes CASRVGHSSTDTQYF.

This chain connects TRBV7-9 to TRBJ2-7; tentatively, D is TRBD2 (6 bases). Trimming pared 5 bases from V and 2 bases from J, leaving 19 bases between. The V gene's germline CDR1 is SEHNR and CDR2 FQNEAQ (reference sequence). The CDR3 sequence is 16 residues long. The CDR3 nucleotides read TGTGCCAGCAGCGTACTGACCTGGGGGGAGACCTACGAGCAGTACTTC. Translated, it gives CASSVLTWGETYEQYF.

V and J are TRBV2 and TRBJ1-2; D call uncertain. V dropped 3 bases and J dropped 7 bases, with 12 bases sitting between them. Germline CDR1 is SNHLY and CDR2 is FYNNEI. The CDR3 spans 13 residues. The CDR3 loop is CASSDRNSGGYTF. CDR3 DNA: TGTGCCAGCAGTGATCGTAACAGCGGTGGCTACACCTTC.

With respect to this clone: This specimen includes other DNA sequences encoding the same CDR3. The rearrangement links TRBV5-4 to TRBJ2-3; D is perhaps TRBD1 (6 bases). Germline lookup yields CDR1 SGHNT and CDR2 YYREEE (reference sequence). V was trimmed by 4 bases and J by 1 base, leaving 10 bases between them. CDR3 length: 14 amino acids. CDR3 in amino acids: CASSQRQGTDTQYF. CDR3 DNA: TGTGCCAGCAGCCAACGACAGGGCACAGATACGCAGTATTTT.

The genes are TRBV4-1 and TRBJ2-6; no clear D gene. The CDR3 has 15 residues. Germline CDR1 is MGHRA and CDR2 is YSYEKL. V was cut by 1 base and J by 0 bases, with 4 bases left in between. In DNA form, the CDR3 reads TGCGCCAGCAGCCAAGCCCACTCTGGGGCCAACGTCCTGACTTTC. This codes for CASSQAHSGANVLTF.

The chain recombines TRBV7-2 with TRBJ2-5, with D perhaps TRBD2 (6 bases). The ends were cut back, 3 bases at V and 5 bases at J, with 10 bases in the middle. Germline V gives CDR1 SGHTA, CDR2 FQGNSA. This CDR3 region has 13 residues. The CDR3 DNA reads as TGTGCCAGCAGCTTTCCTAGCGCTGAGACCCAGTACTTC. It is translated as CASSFPSAETQYF.

The rearrangement joins TRBV5-8 to TRBJ2-6, with D uncertain. This CDR3 spans 16 amino acids. V gave up 0 bases and J gave up 0 bases, with 7 bases separating them. Germline V gives CDR1 SGHTS, CDR2 YDEGEE. The CDR3 spells CASSLGLSSGANVLTF. Written as DNA, the CDR3 is TGTGCCAGCAGCTTGGGGCTCTCCTCTGGGGCCAACGTCCTGACTTTC. Using reference TRBV5-8 and TRBJ2-6 for the parts outside the CDR3, the full variable domain is EAGVTQSPTHLIKTRGQQATLRCSPISGHTSVYWYQQALGLGLQFLLWYDEGEERNRGNFPPRFSGRQFPNYSSELNVNALELEDSALYLCASSLGLSSGANVLTFGAGSRLTVL.

This sequence joins TRBV6-1 and TRBJ1-2; unclear D gene. Germline V lookup: CDR1 MNHNS, CDR2 SASEGT. This CDR3 has 16 amino acids. V was trimmed by 1 base and J by 2 bases, leaving 14 bases between them. In DNA form, the CDR3 reads TGTGCCAGCAGTGAAGGAGGAACACTAGTGAACTATGGCTACACCTTC. Its protein is CASSEGGTLVNYGYTF.

The rearrangement links TRBV30 to TRBJ1-2, with 8 nucleotides matching TRBD1. J gave up 8 bases and V 4 bases, and 6 bases lay outside the gene matches. Germline CDR1 is GTSNPN and CDR2 is SVGIG (reference sequence). There are 12 residues in the CDR3. The CDR3 bases are TGTGCCTGGAAAACCGGGACAGGCGGCTACACCTTC. Its translation: CAWKTGTGGYTF. Based on the CDR3 plus reference TRBV30 and TRBJ1-2, the full variable domain is SQTIHQWPATLVQPVGSPLSLECTVEGTSNPNLYWYRQAAGRGLQLLFYSVGIGQISSEVPQNLSASRPQDRQFILSSKKLLLSDSGFYLCAWKTGTGGYTFGSGTRLTVV.

J is TRBJ2-7 and V is TRBV7-2; 9 nucleotides align to TRBD2. The CDR3 consists of 14 residues. Germline V gene data show CDR1 as SGHTA and CDR2 as FQGNSA. Trimming removed 2 bases from V and 7 bases from J; junction bases left unmatched: 6. CDR3 loop: CASSLLGLAGEQYF. As DNA, the CDR3 is TGTGCCAGCAGCTTACTGGGACTAGCAGGGGAGCAGTACTTC.

This chain connects TRBV28 to TRBJ1-3; the D gene is possibly TRBD1 (5 bases). V gave up 5 bases and J gave up 1 base, with 15 bases separating them. This CDR3 has 16 amino acids. Germline V CDR1 and CDR2: MDHEN, SYDVKM. CDR3 coding DNA: TGTGCCAGCAGTCTGGGGGGACGGGGTTCTGGAAACACCATATATTTT. Its protein is CASSLGGRGSGNTIYF. Filled out from reference TRBV28 and TRBJ1-3, the complete variable domain reads DVKVTQSSRYLVKRTGEKVFLECVQDMDHENMFWYRQDPGLGLRLIYFSYDVKMKEKGDIPEGYSVSREKKERFSLILESASTNQTSMYLCASSLGGRGSGNTIYFGEGSWLTVV.

The chain combines TRBV6-6 with TRBJ1-2; tentatively, D is TRBD1 (5 bases). Germline-derived CDR1 and CDR2 are MNHNY and SVGAGI (reference sequence). The CDR3 is made up of 13 amino acids. With 2 bases removed from V and 3 bases from J, the gap between germline ends came to 7 bases. The CDR3: CASSYARDYGYTF. Here the CDR3 DNA reads TGTGCCAGCAGTTACGCCAGGGACTATGGCTACACCTTC.

The chain uses TRBV6-1 and TRBJ1-2; D unresolved. The CDR3 is made up of 15 amino acids. With 2 bases removed from V and 1 base from J, the gap between germline ends came to 11 bases. Germline values: CDR1 MNHNS, CDR2 SASEGT. The CDR3 region is CASSEQLSVNYGYTF. The CDR3 nucleotides read TGTGCCAGCAGTGAACAGCTGAGCGTTAACTATGGCTACACCTTC.

The CDR3 reads CASSLLGRYGYTF. The CDR3 region has the DNA TGTGCCAGCAGCTTGTTAGGTAGATATGGCTACACCTTC. The chain recombines TRBV5-4 with TRBJ1-2; no clear D gene. V dropped 1 base and J dropped 5 bases, with 9 bases sitting between them. The CDR3 has 13 amino acids. The germline V gene has CDR1 SGHNT and CDR2 YYREEE (reference sequence).

CDR3 residues: CASSPRTGFNQPQHF. CDR3 coding DNA: TGTGCCAGCAGCCCCCGGACAGGTTTCAATCAGCCCCAGCATTTT. V is TRBV7-8 and J is TRBJ1-5; 7 nucleotides agree with TRBD1. The J segment lost 3 bases and the V segment lost 5 bases, leaving 7 bases of the junction unmatched. This CDR3 spans 15 amino acids. The V gene's germline CDR1 is SGHVS and CDR2 FQNEAQ.